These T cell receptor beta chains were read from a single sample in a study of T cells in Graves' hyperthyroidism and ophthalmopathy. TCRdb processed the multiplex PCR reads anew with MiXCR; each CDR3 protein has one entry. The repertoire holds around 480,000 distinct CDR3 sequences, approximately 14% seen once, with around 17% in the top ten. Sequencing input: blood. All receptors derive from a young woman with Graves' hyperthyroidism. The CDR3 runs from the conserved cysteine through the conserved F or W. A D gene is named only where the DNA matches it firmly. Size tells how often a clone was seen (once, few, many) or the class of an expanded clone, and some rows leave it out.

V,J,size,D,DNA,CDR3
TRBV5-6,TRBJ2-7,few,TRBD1,TGTGCCAGCAGCTCCTGGTGGGGACAGGTTTGGAACGAGCAGTACTTC,CASSSWWGQVWNEQYF
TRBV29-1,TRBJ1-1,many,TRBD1,TGCAGCGTCCAGGGGGCGACCCACACTGAAGCTTTCTTT,CSVQGATHTEAFF
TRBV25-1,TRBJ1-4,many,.,TGTGCCAGCAGTTCGCCAGGGTGGCCATTTGCAACTAATGAAAAACTGTTTTTT,CASSSPGWPFATNEKLFF
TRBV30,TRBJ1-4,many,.,TGTGCCTGGGGCGGGACCGCGGCAACTAATGAAAAACTGTTTTTT,CAWGGTAATNEKLFF
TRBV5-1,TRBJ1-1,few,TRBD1,TGCGCCAGCAGCCCTATACAGGGGGCCCATTCAGAAGCTTTCTTT,CASSPIQGAHSEAFF
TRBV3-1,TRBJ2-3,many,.,TGTGCCAGCAGCCAAGCCCGACGAGATACGCAGTATTTT,CASSQARRDTQYF
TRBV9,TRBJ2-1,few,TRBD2,TGTGCCAGCAGCGCTATAAGCGGGAGATCCTACAATGAGCAGTTCTTC,CASSAISGRSYNEQFF
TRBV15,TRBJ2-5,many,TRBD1,TGTGCCACCAGCGGGTACCGGACAGGGAGCGAGACCCAGTACTTC,CATSGYRTGSETQYF
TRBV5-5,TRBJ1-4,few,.,TGTGCCAGCAGCTTGGGTCCCGGGGAAGGTGAAAAACTGTTTTTT,CASSLGPGEGEKLFF
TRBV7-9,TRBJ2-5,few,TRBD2,TGTGCCAGCAGCTACGGACTAGCGGGAGAAGAGACCCAGTACTTC,CASSYGLAGEETQYF
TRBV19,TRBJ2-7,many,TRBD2,TGTGCCAGTAGTATAAAGCGGGAGGGAGGTTACGAGCAGTACTTC,CASSIKREGGYEQYF
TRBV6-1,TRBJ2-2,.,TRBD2,TGTGCCAGCAGTCCCCCGAGAAGGCTAGCGGGAGCCCCGAACACCGGGGAGCTGTTTTTT,CASSPPRRLAGAPNTGELFF
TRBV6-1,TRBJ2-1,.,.,TGTGCCAGCAGGTGGGGGGATTTAAATGAGCAGTTCTTC,CASRWGDLNEQFF
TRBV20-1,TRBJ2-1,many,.,TGCAGTGCTAGGAGTAAAAGCTCCTACAATGAGCAGTTCTTC,CSARSKSSYNEQFF
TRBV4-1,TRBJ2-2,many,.,TGCGCCAGCAGCCAGCTTCGGAACACCGGGGAGCTGTTTTTT,CASSQLRNTGELFF
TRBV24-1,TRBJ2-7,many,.,TGTGCCACCGAGGGTCGGGAGAGCTACGAGCAGTACTTC,CATEGRESYEQYF
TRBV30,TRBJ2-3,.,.,TGTGCCTGGAGTAGCAGAACAGATACGCAGTATTTT,CAWSSRTDTQYF
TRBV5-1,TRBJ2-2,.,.,TGCGCCAGCGCGAGAGGGGGTACCGGGGAGCTGTTTTTT,CASARGGTGELFF
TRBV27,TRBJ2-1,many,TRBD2,TGTGCCAGCAGTTTAGGCGGGAGGGCACGCCATGAGCAGTTCTTC,CASSLGGRARHEQFF
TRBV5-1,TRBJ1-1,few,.,TGCGCCAGCGGACCCACCGGGGCAGCTTTCTTT,CASGPTGAAFF
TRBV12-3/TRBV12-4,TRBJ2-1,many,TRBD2,TGTGCCAGCAGTTTGCAACTAGCGGTCTACAATGAGCAGTTCTTC,CASSLQLAVYNEQFF
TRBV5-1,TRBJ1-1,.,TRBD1,TGCGCCAGCAGCATGGACAGGGGGGACACTGAAGCTTTCTTT,CASSMDRGDTEAFF
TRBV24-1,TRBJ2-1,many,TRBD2,TGTGCCACCAGTGATCGGGTGGCGGGGGGCATCTACAATGAGCAGTTCTTC,CATSDRVAGGIYNEQFF
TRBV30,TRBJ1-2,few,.,TGTGCCTGGAAGGGGGGGGGGTACTATGGCTACACCTTC,CAWKGGGYYGYTF
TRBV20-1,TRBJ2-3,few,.,TGCAGTGCTCCGACAGGGAGGCCCACAGATACGCAGTATTTT,CSAPTGRPTDTQYF
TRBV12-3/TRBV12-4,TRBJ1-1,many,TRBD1,TGTGCCAGCAGTTTCTTCAGGGGGCCCACTGAAGCTTTCTTT,CASSFFRGPTEAFF
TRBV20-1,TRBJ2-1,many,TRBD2,TGCAGTGCTAGAGATATAGCGGGGGGGGATAATGAGCAGTTCTTC,CSARDIAGGDNEQFF
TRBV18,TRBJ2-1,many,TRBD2,TGTGCCAGCTCACCCCAGGCGGGAGGTGAAGGTGAGCAGTTCTTC,CASSPQAGGEGEQFF